This TCR beta chain comes out of a study of tissue T cells after allogeneic stem cell transplantation. This clone is classed as medium-sized (0.01 to 0.1%). The gene names given are mouse names. Data came from immunoSEQ multiplex PCR; TCRdb stores just in-frame clones and leaves some out. Of about 8,200 clones in the sample, over 45% were seen once. Time point denoted: mouse harvest day 7 after allogeneic transplant. Mouse grafts combined 10^7 T-cell-depleted bone marrow cells with 10^6 splenic CD5+ T cells. The sequence was collected from a female BALB/c mouse given C57BL/6 T cells with graft-versus-host disease after an allogeneic hematopoietic cell transplant. Sequences were obtained from gut tissue.

CDR3 sequence reads: CASSPRDRQYF. The part of the CDR3 DNA that was read is TGTGCCAGCAGCCCTCGGGACAGACAGTAC. The chain couples TRBV3 to TRBJ2-7; 7 bases line up with TRBD1. The CDR3 extends 1 residue past the end of the read, so its final part is completed from the germline J gene. J gave up 9 bases and V 5 bases, and 4 bases lay outside the gene matches. The CDR3 is made up of 11 amino acids. Germline values: CDR1 SNHLY, CDR2 FYNGKV (reference sequence).